One and the same sample provided the 27 T cell receptor beta chains below, sequenced in a study of shared clonotypes between healthy human individuals. Here immunoSEQ multiplex PCR was the method, and the copy in TCRdb shows in-frame clones only, minus some. This table holds a few million clones, roughly 95% found once. Sample: naive CD4+ T cells sorted from blood. Subset noted: CD45RA+ positively selected. The source is a man between 18 and 29 years old in good health.

The chain is built from TRBV5-6 and TRBJ1-1, with D unresolved. CDR3 length: 17 residues. CDR1 SGHDT and CDR2 YYEEEE come from the germline V gene. V was clipped by 4 bases and J by 4 bases, with 23 bases between them. The CDR3 sequence: CASSLASRVASATEAFF. CDR3 coding DNA: TGTGCCAGCAGCCTGGCTTCGAGGGTGGCATCGGCCACTGAAGCTTTCTTT.

The chain couples TRBV7-2 to TRBJ2-7; 7 bases agree with TRBD2. In germline, CDR1 is SGHTA, CDR2 FQGNSA. V was clipped by 7 bases and J by 0 bases; unmatched bases: 12. The CDR3 has 16 amino acids. CDR3 bases: TGTGCCAGCACCTGGAATAGCGGGCCAAGCTCCTACGAGCAGTACTTC. Encoded protein: CASTWNSGPSSYEQYF.

This clone was seen a single time. V and J are TRBV7-9 and TRBJ2-6, with unresolved D. This CDR3 comprises 18 residues. Trimming left V 3 bases short and J 1 base short, with 16 bases between. From germline, CDR1 is SEHNR and CDR2 FQNEAQ (reference sequence). The CDR3 sequence is CASSFVAVVDSGANVLTF. The CDR3 nucleotides read TGTGCCAGCAGCTTCGTCGCGGTGGTTGATTCTGGGGCCAACGTCCTGACTTTC.

V is TRBV29-1 and J is TRBJ1-2, with a possible D match to TRBD1 (6 bases). The germline CDR1 and CDR2 sequences are SQVTM and ANQGSEA. V was pared by 7 bases and J by 8 bases, with 20 bases between. The CDR3 runs 13 residues. The CDR3 loop reads CSGDVTGTMGYTF. CDR3 coding DNA: TGCAGCGGCGATGTGACAGGCACTATGGGCTACACCTTC.

This chain uses TRBV13 with TRBJ2-7; TRBD1 matches 9 bases. The V and J ends lost 5 bases and 1 base, in that order; junction bases with no gene match: 3. Germline V gene lookup returns CDR1 PRHDT and CDR2 FYEKMQ (reference sequence). This CDR3 has 14 residues. This CDR3 reads CASSLTGGSYEQYF. DNA for the CDR3: TGTGCCAGCAGCCTGACAGGGGGGTCCTACGAGCAGTACTTC.

V is TRBV6-1 and J is TRBJ2-5, with TRBD1 matching 7 bases. Germline CDR1 reads MNHNS; CDR2 reads SASEGT. Trimming cost V 7 bases and J 1 base; bases outside gene matches: 6. This CDR3 region has 14 residues. CDR3 nucleotide sequence: TGTGCCAGCAAGACAGGGTCTATCCAAGAGACCCAGTACTTC. Its translation is CASKTGSIQETQYF.

This clone is a singleton in its sample. This chain uses TRBV27 with TRBJ1-5, with D possibly TRBD1 on 5 matching bases. Trimming shortened V by 2 bases and J by 7 bases, and 12 bases separated the two germline ends. There are 14 residues in the CDR3. CDR1 is MNHEY and CDR2 is SMNVEV in the germline V gene (reference sequence). The CDR3 DNA reads as TGTGCCAGCAGTTTAGGGGCAGGGTTGCAGCCCCAGCATTTT. As protein: CASSLGAGLQPQHF.

The chain joins TRBV6-5 to TRBJ2-3; D call uncertain. The CDR3 is 14 residues long. The V gene lost 2 bases and the J gene lost 2 bases, with 8 bases spanning the gap. Germline V gene sequence: CDR1 MNHEY, CDR2 SVGAGI. CDR3 loop: CASSYGPYTDTQYF. For the CDR3, the DNA is TGTGCCAGCAGTTACGGTCCCTACACAGATACGCAGTATTTT.

The chain joins TRBV5-8 to TRBJ2-2; tentatively, D is TRBD1 or TRBD2 (5 bases each). Germline CDR1 reads SGHTS; CDR2 reads YDEGEE. This CDR3 region has 15 residues. V lost 0 bases to trimming and J lost 2 bases, with 8 bases between them. The CDR3 nucleotides are TGTGCCAGCAGCTTGGGAGGGGTTAACACCGGGGAGCTGTTTTTT. Translating it yields CASSLGGVNTGELFF.

The CDR3 bases are TGTGCCAGCAGCTTTGGGGACAGGAAGAATGAAAAACTGTTTTTT. This encodes CASSFGDRKNEKLFF. The chain joins TRBV5-6 to TRBJ1-4; 8 nucleotides align to TRBD1. This CDR3 is 15 amino acids long. Germline-derived CDR1 and CDR2 are SGHDT and YYEEEE. Trimming at V came to 2 bases and at J to 5 bases, leaving 5 bases not matched to a gene.

The genes are TRBV29-1 and TRBJ1-2, with 7 nucleotides matching TRBD1. The junction had 5 bases not matched to a gene; V was cut back by 6 bases and J by 4 bases. Germline CDR1 is SQVTM and CDR2 is ANQGSEA. This CDR3 has 12 residues. The CDR3 DNA is TGCAGCGTCCGACAGGGATTCTATGGCTACACCTTC. Encoded protein: CSVRQGFYGYTF. Complete variable domain (other parts from reference TRBV29-1 and TRBJ1-2): SAVISQKPSRDICQRGTSLTIQCQVDSQVTMMFWYRQQPGQSLTLIATANQGSEATYESGFVIDKFPISRPNLTFSTLTVSNMSPEDSSIYLCSVRQGFYGYTFGSGTRLTVV.

V and J are TRBV5-1 and TRBJ2-7; tentatively, D is TRBD2 (6 bases). V shed 2 bases and J shed 2 bases, with 11 bases lying between them. Looked up from germline, CDR1 is SGHRS and CDR2 is YFSETQ. This CDR3 has 14 amino acids. The CDR3 DNA reads as TGCGCCAGCAGCTTCATGGAGCGGGCCTACGAGCAGTACTTC. Translated, it gives CASSFMERAYEQYF.

The chain has TRBV6-1 and TRBJ2-7; no definite D call. Germline loops: CDR1 MNHNS, CDR2 SASEGT. Trimming removed 6 bases at V and 2 bases at J, with 11 bases between. This CDR3 region has 13 residues. CDR3 in DNA: TGTGCCAGCAGAGGGCAGGTCACCTACGAGCAGTACTTC. Its protein is CASRGQVTYEQYF.

The chain employs TRBV7-8 and TRBJ1-2; 7 bases fit TRBD1. Germline V CDR1 and CDR2: SGHVS, FQNEAQ. The junction had 7 bases not matched to a gene; V was cut back by 5 bases and J by 1 base. This CDR3 contains 15 residues. CDR3 DNA sequence: TGTGCCAGCAGCCTGGGGACAGTGAATAACTATGGCTACACCTTC. Translated: CASSLGTVNNYGYTF.

The V gene is TRBV4-2, the J gene TRBJ1-6; D may be TRBD1 (5 bases). The V gene lost 4 bases and the J gene lost 7 bases, with 20 bases spanning the gap. The CDR3 extends over 17 amino acids. Germline V gene data show CDR1 as LGHNA and CDR2 as YNFKEQ. In DNA form, the CDR3 reads TGTGCCAGCAGCCCTGAGCGGGGGGACCTCCCCAATTCACCCCTCCACTTT. It yields the protein CASSPERGDLPNSPLHF.

The J gene is TRBJ2-7, the V gene TRBV5-4, with D unresolved. The CDR3 length is 13 residues. V was clipped by 5 bases and J by 1 base, with 10 bases between them. CDR1 and CDR2 (germline): SGHNT, YYREEE (reference sequence). CDR3 loop: CASSAPSSYEQYF. The DNA of the CDR3 is TGTGCCAGCAGTGCCCCTAGTTCCTACGAGCAGTACTTC.

The chain links TRBV27 to TRBJ1-1, with no clear D. V was shortened by 3 bases and J by 0 bases, with 17 bases between the two germline ends. The CDR3 spans 17 residues. Germline V gives CDR1 MNHEY, CDR2 SMNVEV (reference sequence). CDR3 in amino acids: CASSFGGPNGMNTEAFF. The CDR3 DNA is TGTGCCAGCAGTTTTGGTGGCCCAAACGGAATGAACACTGAAGCTTTCTTT.

V usage is TRBV6-5 and J usage is TRBJ2-2; D is possibly TRBD1 (6 bases). Germline assignment: CDR1 MNHEY and CDR2 SVGAGI. This CDR3 is 16 amino acids long. Trimming removed 2 bases from V and 1 base from J, with 11 bases in between. The CDR3 protein is CASSYGGRENTGELFF. CDR3 DNA sequence: TGTGCCAGCAGTTACGGGGGCAGGGAGAACACCGGGGAGCTGTTTTTT.

This sequence joins TRBV28 and TRBJ2-5, with 9 bases fitting TRBD1. In germline, CDR1 is MDHEN, CDR2 SYDVKM. This CDR3 is built from 16 residues. J was trimmed by 2 bases and V by 3 bases; bases with no gene match: 7. In DNA, the CDR3 is TGTGCCAGCAGTTTCAAAACAGGGGGCTGGCAAGAGACCCAGTACTTC. It translates to CASSFKTGGWQETQYF.

The V and J genes are TRBV20-1 and TRBJ2-1; D remains ambiguous. The germline V gene encodes CDR1 DFQATT and CDR2 SNEGSKA (reference sequence). CDR3 size: 11 residues. V was pared by 6 bases and J by 9 bases, with 12 bases between. DNA of the CDR3: TGCAGTGCGACGAAGAGGTCTGAGCAGTTCTTC. Translated: CSATKRSEQFF.

The V call is TRBV9, the J call TRBJ2-3; 13 bases line up with TRBD2. The V and J ends lost 4 bases and 5 bases, in that order; junction bases with no gene match: 7. This CDR3 spans 16 amino acids. Germline CDR1 SGDLS, CDR2 YYNGEE. Here the CDR3 reads CASSITSGGAVDTQYF. CDR3 in DNA: TGTGCCAGCAGCATAACTAGCGGGGGGGCTGTAGATACGCAGTATTTT.

The chain joins TRBV5-4 to TRBJ2-7; D is unresolved. The V end lost 3 bases, the J end lost 6 bases, and 16 bases lay between the germline ends. Germline V lookup: CDR1 SGHNT, CDR2 YYREEE (reference sequence). CDR3 length: 14 residues. The CDR3 sequence is CASSSGKNRGEQYF. The CDR3 nucleotides read TGTGCCAGCAGCTCGGGCAAGAATCGAGGCGAGCAGTACTTC.

The CDR3, as DNA: TGCGCCAACCAGGGAAATCATGGCTACACCTTC. Amino acid sequence: CANQGNHGYTF. The chain has TRBV5-1 and TRBJ1-2, with a possible D match to TRBD1 (5 bases). CDR1 is SGHRS and CDR2 is YFSETQ in the germline V gene. Deletions cut 9 bases from V and 6 bases from J, with 12 bases between. The CDR3 extends over 11 amino acids.

This chain joins TRBV10-3 and TRBJ2-4; D is perhaps TRBD1 (5 bases). The CDR3 loop spans 16 amino acids. The germline CDR1 and CDR2 sequences are ENHRY and SYGVKD. V lost 0 bases and J lost 7, with 16 bases in between. Written as DNA, the CDR3 is TGTGCCATCAGTGAGTCTCCGCAGGGATTAAGGAACATTCAGTACTTC. Translated, it gives CAISESPQGLRNIQYF.

The V gene is TRBV7-2, the J gene TRBJ2-7, with TRBD2 identical over 7 bases. The CDR3 has 15 residues. The V gene's germline CDR1 is SGHTA and CDR2 FQGNSA. V lost 5 bases and J lost 0; bases outside the gene matches: 7. The CDR3 DNA is TGTGCCAGCAGCCATAGCGGGCGAAGCTCCTACGAGCAGTACTTC. Translated, it gives CASSHSGRSSYEQYF.

The rearrangement joins TRBV5-1 to TRBJ2-5; the D call may be TRBD1 or TRBD2 (5 bases each). There are 15 residues in the CDR3. Germline CDR1 and CDR2: SGHRS and YFSETQ. Trimming took off 4 bases at V and 1 base at J, with 14 bases between the two ends. The CDR3 sequence is CASSTGRQVQETQYF. As DNA, the CDR3 is TGCGCCAGCAGCACGGGACGGCAGGTCCAAGAGACCCAGTACTTC.

The V call is TRBV5-1, the J call TRBJ1-3; D gene unclear. The germline V gene encodes CDR1 SGHRS and CDR2 YFSETQ. V gave up 0 bases and J gave up 8 bases, with 12 bases separating them. The CDR3 length is 14 residues. For the CDR3, the DNA is TGCGCCAGCAGCTTGGCCCCAGCTGGGTACACCATATATTTT. Translating it yields CASSLAPAGYTIYF.